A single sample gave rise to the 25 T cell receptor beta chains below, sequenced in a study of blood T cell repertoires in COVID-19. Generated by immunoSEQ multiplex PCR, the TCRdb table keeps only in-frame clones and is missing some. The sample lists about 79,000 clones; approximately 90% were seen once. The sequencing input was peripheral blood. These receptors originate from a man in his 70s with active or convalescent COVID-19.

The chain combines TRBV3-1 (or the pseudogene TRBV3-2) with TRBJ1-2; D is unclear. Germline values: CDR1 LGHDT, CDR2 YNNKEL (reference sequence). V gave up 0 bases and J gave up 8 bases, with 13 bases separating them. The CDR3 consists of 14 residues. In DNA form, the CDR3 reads TGTGCCAGCAGCCAAGATCTTGGTGGAGGCGGCTACACCTTC. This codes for CASSQDLGGGGYTF.

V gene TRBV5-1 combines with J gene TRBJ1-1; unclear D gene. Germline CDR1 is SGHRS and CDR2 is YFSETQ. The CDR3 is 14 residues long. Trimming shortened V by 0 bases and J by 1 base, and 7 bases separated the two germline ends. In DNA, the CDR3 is TGCGCCAGCAGCTTGGCTGTCTCGAACACTGAAGCTTTCTTT. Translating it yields CASSLAVSNTEAFF.

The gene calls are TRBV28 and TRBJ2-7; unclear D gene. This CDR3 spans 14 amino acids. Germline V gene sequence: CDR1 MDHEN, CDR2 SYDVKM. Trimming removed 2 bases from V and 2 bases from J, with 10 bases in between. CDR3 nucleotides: TGTGCCAGCAGTTTAACGACTCGGGCCTACGAGCAGTACTTC. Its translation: CASSLTTRAYEQYF. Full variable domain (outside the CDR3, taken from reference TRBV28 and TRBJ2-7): DVKVTQSSRYLVKRTGEKVFLECVQDMDHENMFWYRQDPGLGLRLIYFSYDVKMKEKGDIPEGYSVSREKKERFSLILESASTNQTSMYLCASSLTTRAYEQYFGPGTRLTVT.

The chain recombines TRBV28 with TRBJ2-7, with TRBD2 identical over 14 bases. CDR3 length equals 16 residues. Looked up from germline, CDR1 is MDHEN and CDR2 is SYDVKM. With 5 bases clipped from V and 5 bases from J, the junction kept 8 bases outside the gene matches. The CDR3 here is CASSPGTSGRTNEQYF. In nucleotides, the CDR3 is TGTGCCAGCAGTCCGGGGACTAGCGGGAGAACCAACGAGCAGTACTTC.

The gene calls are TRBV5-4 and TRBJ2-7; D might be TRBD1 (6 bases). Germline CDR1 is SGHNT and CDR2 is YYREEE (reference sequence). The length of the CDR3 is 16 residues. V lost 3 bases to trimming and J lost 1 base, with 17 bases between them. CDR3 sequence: CASSSPDGDKSYEQYF. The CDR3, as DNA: TGTGCCAGCAGCTCACCCGACGGGGACAAATCCTACGAGCAGTACTTC.

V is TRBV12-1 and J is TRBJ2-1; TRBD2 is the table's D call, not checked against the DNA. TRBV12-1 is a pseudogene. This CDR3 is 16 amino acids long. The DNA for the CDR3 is TGTGCCAGCAGCCCACTAGCGGGAGGGCCGTGGAATGAGCAGTTCTTC. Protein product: CASSPLAGGPWNEQFF.

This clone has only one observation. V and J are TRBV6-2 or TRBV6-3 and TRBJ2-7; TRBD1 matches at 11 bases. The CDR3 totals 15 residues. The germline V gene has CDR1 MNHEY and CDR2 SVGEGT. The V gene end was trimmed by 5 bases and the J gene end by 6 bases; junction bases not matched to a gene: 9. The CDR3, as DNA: TGTGCCAGCAGTCGGACAGGGGGCGGACCCCGCGAGCAGTACTTC. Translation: CASSRTGGGPREQYF.

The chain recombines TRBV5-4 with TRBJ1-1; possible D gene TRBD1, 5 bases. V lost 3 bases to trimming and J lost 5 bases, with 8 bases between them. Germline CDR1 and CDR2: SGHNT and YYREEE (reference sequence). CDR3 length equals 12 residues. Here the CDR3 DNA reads TGTGCCAGCAGCTCCCGGGGGACTGAAGCTTTCTTT. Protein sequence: CASSSRGTEAFF. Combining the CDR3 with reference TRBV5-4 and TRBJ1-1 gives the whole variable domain ETGVTQSPTHLIKTRGQQVTLRCSSQSGHNTVSWYQQALGQGPQFIFQYYREEENGRGNFPPRFSGLQFPNYSSELNVNALELDDSALYLCASSSRGTEAFFGQGTRLTVV.

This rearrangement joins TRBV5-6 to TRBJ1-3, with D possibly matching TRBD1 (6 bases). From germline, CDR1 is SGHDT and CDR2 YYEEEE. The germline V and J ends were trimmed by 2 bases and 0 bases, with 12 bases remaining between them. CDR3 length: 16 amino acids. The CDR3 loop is CASSFWGQASGNTIYF. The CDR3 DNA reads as TGTGCCAGCAGCTTTTGGGGGCAGGCCTCTGGAAACACCATATATTTT.

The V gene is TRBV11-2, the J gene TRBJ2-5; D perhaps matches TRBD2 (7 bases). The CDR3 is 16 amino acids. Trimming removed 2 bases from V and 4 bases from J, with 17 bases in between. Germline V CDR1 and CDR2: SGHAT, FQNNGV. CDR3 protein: CASSLLYGGRLETQYF. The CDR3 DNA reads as TGTGCCAGCAGCTTATTATACGGGGGGCGATTAGAGACCCAGTACTTC.

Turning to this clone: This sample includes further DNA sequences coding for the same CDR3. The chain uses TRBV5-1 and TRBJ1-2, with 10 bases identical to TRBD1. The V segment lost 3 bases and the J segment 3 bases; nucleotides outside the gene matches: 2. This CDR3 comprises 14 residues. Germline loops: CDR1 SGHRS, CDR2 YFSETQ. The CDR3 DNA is TGCGCCAGCAGCTCAGGGACAGGGGACTATGGCTACACCTTC. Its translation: CASSSGTGDYGYTF.

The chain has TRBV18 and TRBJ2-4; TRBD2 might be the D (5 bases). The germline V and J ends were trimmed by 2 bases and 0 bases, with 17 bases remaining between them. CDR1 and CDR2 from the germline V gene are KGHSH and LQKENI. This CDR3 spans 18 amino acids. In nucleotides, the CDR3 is TGTGCCAGCTCACCAACTTCTCCAGGAGGTCTAGCCAAAAACATTCAGTACTTC. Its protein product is CASSPTSPGGLAKNIQYF.

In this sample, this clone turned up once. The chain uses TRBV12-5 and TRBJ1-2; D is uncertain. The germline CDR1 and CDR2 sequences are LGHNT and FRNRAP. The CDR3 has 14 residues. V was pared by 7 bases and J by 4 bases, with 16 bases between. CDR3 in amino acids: CASANSGSSYGYTF. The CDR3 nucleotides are TGTGCTAGTGCCAACTCCGGGTCCTCCTATGGCTACACCTTC.

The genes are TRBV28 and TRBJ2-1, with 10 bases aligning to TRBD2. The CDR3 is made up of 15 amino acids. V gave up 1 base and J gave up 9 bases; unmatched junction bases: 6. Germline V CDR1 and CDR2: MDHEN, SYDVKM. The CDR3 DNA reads TGTGCCAGCAGTTTATCGGCTAGCGGGAGTTTTGAGCAGTTCTTC. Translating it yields CASSLSASGSFEQFF.

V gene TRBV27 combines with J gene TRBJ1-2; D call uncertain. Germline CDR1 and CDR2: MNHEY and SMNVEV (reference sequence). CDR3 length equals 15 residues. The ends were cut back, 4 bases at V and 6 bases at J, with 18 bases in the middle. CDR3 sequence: CASSSSLSGRDGYTF. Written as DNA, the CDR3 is TGTGCCAGCAGTTCCTCCTTGTCAGGTCGTGATGGCTACACCTTC.

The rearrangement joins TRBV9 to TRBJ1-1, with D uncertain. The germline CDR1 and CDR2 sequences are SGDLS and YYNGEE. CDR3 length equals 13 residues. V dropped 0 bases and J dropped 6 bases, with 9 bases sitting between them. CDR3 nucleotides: TGTGCCAGCAGCGTAGACAGTCTCTCTGAAGCTTTCTTT. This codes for CASSVDSLSEAFF.

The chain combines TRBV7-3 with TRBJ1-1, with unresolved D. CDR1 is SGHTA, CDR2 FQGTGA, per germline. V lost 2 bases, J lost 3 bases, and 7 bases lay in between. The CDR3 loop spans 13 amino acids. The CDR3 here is CASSLGTDTEAFF. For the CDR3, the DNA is TGTGCCAGCAGCTTAGGTACGGACACTGAAGCTTTCTTT.

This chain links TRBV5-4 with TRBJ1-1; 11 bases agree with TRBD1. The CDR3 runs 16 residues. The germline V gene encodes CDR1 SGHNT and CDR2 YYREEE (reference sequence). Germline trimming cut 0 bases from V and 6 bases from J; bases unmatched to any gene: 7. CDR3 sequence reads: CASSLAPDRGLAEAFF. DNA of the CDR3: TGTGCCAGCAGCTTGGCCCCGGACAGGGGGCTGGCTGAAGCTTTCTTT.

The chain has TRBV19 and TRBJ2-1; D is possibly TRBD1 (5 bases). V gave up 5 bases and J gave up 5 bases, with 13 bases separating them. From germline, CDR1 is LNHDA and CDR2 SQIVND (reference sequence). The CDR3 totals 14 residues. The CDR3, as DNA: TGTGCCAGTAGTTGGGGCTACGTGCACAATGAGCAGTTCTTC. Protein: CASSWGYVHNEQFF.

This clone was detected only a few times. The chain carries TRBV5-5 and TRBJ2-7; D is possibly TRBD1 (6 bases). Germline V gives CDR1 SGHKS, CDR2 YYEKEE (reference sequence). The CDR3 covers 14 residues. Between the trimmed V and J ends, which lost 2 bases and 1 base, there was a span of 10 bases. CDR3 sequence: CASSFLQGSYEQYF. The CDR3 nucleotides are TGTGCCAGCAGCTTCCTACAGGGTTCCTACGAGCAGTACTTC.

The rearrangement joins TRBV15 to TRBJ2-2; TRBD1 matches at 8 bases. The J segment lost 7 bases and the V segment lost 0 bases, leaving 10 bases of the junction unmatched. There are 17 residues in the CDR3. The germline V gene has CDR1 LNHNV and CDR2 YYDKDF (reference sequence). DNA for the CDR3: TGTGCCACCAGCAGAGATGGGGTGACAGGGGTCGGCGGGGAGCTGTTTTTT. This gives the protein CATSRDGVTGVGGELFF.

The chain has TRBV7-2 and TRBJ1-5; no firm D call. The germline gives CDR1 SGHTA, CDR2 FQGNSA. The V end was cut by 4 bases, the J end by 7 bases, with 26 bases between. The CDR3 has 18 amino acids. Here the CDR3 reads CASSYYPWCIRGTQPQHF. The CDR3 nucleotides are TGTGCCAGCAGCTATTACCCATGGTGCATTCGGGGAACCCAGCCCCAGCATTTT.

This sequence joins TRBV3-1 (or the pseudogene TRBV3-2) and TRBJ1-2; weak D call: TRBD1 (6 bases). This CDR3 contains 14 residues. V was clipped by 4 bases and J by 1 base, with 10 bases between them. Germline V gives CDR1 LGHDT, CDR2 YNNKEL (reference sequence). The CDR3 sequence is CASSPGHDNYGYTF. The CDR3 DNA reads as TGTGCCAGCAGCCCGGGACACGATAACTATGGCTACACCTTC.

CDR3 loop: CASSPLGTSIPDTQYF. CDR3 DNA: TGTGCCAGCTCACCCCTCGGGACTAGTATTCCGGATACGCAGTATTTT. This chain uses TRBV18 with TRBJ2-3; 8 bases match TRBD2. The V gene end was trimmed by 3 bases and the J gene end by 6 bases; junction bases not matched to a gene: 11. The CDR3 totals 16 residues. The germline CDR1 and CDR2 sequences are KGHSH and LQKENI. Variable domain in full (rest from reference TRBV18 and TRBJ2-3): NAGVMQNPRHLVRRRGQEARLRCSPMKGHSHVYWYRQLPEEGLKFMVYLQKENIIDESGMPKERFSAEFPKEGPSILRIQQVVRGDSAAYFCASSPLGTSIPDTQYFGPGTRLTVL.

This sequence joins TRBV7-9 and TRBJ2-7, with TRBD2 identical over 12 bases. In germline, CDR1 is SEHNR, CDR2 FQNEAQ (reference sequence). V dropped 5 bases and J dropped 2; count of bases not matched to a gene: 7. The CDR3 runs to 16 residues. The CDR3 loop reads CASSPPTSGSTYEQYF. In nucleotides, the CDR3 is TGTGCCAGCAGCCCGCCGACTAGCGGGAGTACCTACGAGCAGTACTTC.